These 6 T cell receptor beta chains came from one sample sequenced in a study of T-cell reconstitution after alpha-beta-depleted transplantation in children. Unique molecular identifiers tagged the TCRbeta library. TCRdb analysed the PCR reads with MiXCR anew, one entry per CDR3 protein. The data contain about 610,000 distinct CDR3 sequences, under 12% of them singletons. This sample comprised PBMCs from the stem cell graft donor, obtained from the stem cell graft. The receptor source for this set is a human donor who donated a stem cell graft to a child with acute myeloid leukemia.

In this sample, this clonotype turned up a few times. The genes are TRBV7-8 and TRBJ1-1, with 9 bases identical to TRBD1. Trimming took 5 bases from V and 2 from J; bases not matched to a gene: 6. Germline lookup yields CDR1 SGHVS and CDR2 FQNEAQ. The CDR3 runs to 15 residues. CDR3 sequence reads: CASSTPDRGNTEAFF. Here the CDR3 DNA reads TGTGCCAGCAGCACGCCGGACAGGGGAAACACTGAAGCTTTCTTT.

This clonotype occurred many times. The chain couples TRBV9 to TRBJ2-2; D perhaps matches TRBD1 (6 bases). The V end lost 10 bases, the J end lost 1 base, and 14 bases lay between the germline ends. The CDR3 extends over 14 amino acids. The V gene's germline CDR1 is SGDLS and CDR2 YYNGEE. The DNA for the CDR3 is TGTGCCTGTTCATTGACAGGGAACACCGGGGAGCTGTTTTTT. It translates to CACSLTGNTGELFF.

This clonotype came up many times. The chain joins TRBV7-6 to TRBJ1-5, with D possibly being TRBD1 (5 bases). Germline V CDR1 and CDR2: SGHVS, FNYEAQ. The CDR3 has 14 amino acids. V was pared by 1 base and J by 7 bases, with 11 bases between. The CDR3 sequence is CASSLGQKDQPQHF. The CDR3 DNA follows: TGTGCCAGCAGCTTAGGACAGAAGGACCAGCCCCAGCATTTT. Variable domain in full (rest from reference TRBV7-6 and TRBJ1-5): GAGVSQSPRYKVTKRGQDVALRCDPISGHVSLYWYRQALGQGPEFLTYFNYEAQQDKSGLPNDRFSAERPEGSISTLTIQRTEQRDSAMYRCASSLGQKDQPQHFGDGTRLSIL.

V gene TRBV29-1 combines with J gene TRBJ1-2; TRBD1 is a possible D gene (5 bases). V shed 6 bases and J shed 6 bases, with 14 bases lying between them. This CDR3 region has 12 residues. Per the germline V gene, CDR1 is SQVTM and CDR2 is ANQGSEA. The CDR3, as DNA: TGCAGCGTCCTCAGGGATGTAAATGGCTACACCTTC. Its protein product is CSVLRDVNGYTF.

This clonotype was detected only a few times. V gene TRBV24-1 combines with J gene TRBJ1-5; unclear D gene. Per germline, CDR1 KGHDR and CDR2 SFDVKD. Trimming removed 9 bases at V and 0 bases at J, with 14 bases between. CDR3 length: 15 amino acids. The CDR3 DNA reads TGTGCCACCGCCCCGGCAGGAGGTAGCAATCAGCCCCAGCATTTT. Translating gives CATAPAGGSNQPQHF.

In its sample, this clonotype was seen a few times. The gene calls are TRBV10-3 and TRBJ2-1, with unresolved D. Germline V gene data show CDR1 as ENHRY and CDR2 as SYGVKD. The CDR3 runs 13 residues. The germline V and J ends were trimmed by 2 bases and 10 bases, with 12 bases remaining between them. CDR3 residues: CAISELWHPEQFF. As DNA, the CDR3 is TGTGCCATCAGTGAGCTTTGGCACCCCGAGCAGTTCTTC.